This passage covers 21 T cell receptor beta chains from one sample sequenced in a study of shared clonotypes between healthy human individuals. Assay used: immunoSEQ multiplex PCR; TCRdb lists only in-frame clones, some missing. The sample records about 1,500,000 clones, roughly 97% being singletons. Sequencing was carried out using naive CD4+ T cells sorted from blood. As to subset: CD45RA+ positively selected. The receptor set was obtained from a man aged 30 to 39 in good health.

The chain is built from TRBV28 and TRBJ2-1; 10 nucleotides line up with TRBD2. Per germline, CDR1 MDHEN and CDR2 SYDVKM. Trimming cost V 5 bases and J 5 bases; bases outside gene matches: 9. CDR3 length: 16 residues. CDR3 coding DNA: TGTGCCAGCAGTATCAAGGGACTAGCGCGAAACAATGAGCAGTTCTTC. Its protein is CASSIKGLARNNEQFF.

The rearrangement uses TRBV9 and TRBJ2-1, with TRBD2 identical over 8 bases. CDR1 SGDLS and CDR2 YYNGEE come from the germline V gene. Losses at the gene ends were 0 bases for V and 1 base for J; bases not matched to a gene: 21. CDR3 length equals 22 residues. The CDR3 bases are TGTGCCAGCAGCGTAGAGGGGGGGGGACTAGGCCCCGTGTCTAGTTCCTACAATGAGCAGTTCTTC. The encoded protein is CASSVEGGGLGPVSSSYNEQFF.

V and J are TRBV6-5 and TRBJ1-3; TRBD1 might be the D (6 bases). The germline gives CDR1 MNHEY, CDR2 SVGAGI. Trimming removed 3 bases at V and 0 bases at J, with 12 bases between. The CDR3 covers 16 residues. The CDR3 spells CASSYAGEGSGNTIYF. In nucleotides, the CDR3 is TGTGCCAGCAGTTATGCAGGGGAAGGCTCTGGAAACACCATATATTTT.

This chain connects TRBV9 to TRBJ1-2; D unresolved. CDR1 and CDR2 (germline): SGDLS, YYNGEE. The CDR3 totals 15 residues. V was shortened by 1 base and J by 8 bases, with 18 bases between the two germline ends. CDR3 nucleotide sequence: TGTGCCAGCAGCGTATCCGGACGGTTCGGTGGGGGCTACACCTTC. Encoded protein: CASSVSGRFGGGYTF.

The rearrangement uses TRBV6-6 and TRBJ2-7; 8 bases match TRBD2. The V gene end was trimmed by 5 bases and the J gene end by 7 bases; junction bases not matched to a gene: 13. The CDR3 consists of 15 residues. Per germline, CDR1 MNHNY and CDR2 SVGAGI (reference sequence). The CDR3 region is CASSPRTSNLGEQYF. The CDR3 coding sequence is TGTGCCAGCAGTCCCCGGACTAGCAACCTGGGTGAGCAGTACTTC.

The chain carries TRBV6-5 and TRBJ1-3; D gene unclear. Per germline, CDR1 MNHEY and CDR2 SVGAGI. The CDR3 runs 13 residues. Trimming left V 4 bases short and J 9 bases short, with 13 bases between. The DNA for the CDR3 is TGTGCCAGCAGTTTCCATTTGGAAGGCACCATATATTTT. Its protein is CASSFHLEGTIYF.

V usage is TRBV5-5 and J usage is TRBJ2-7, with a tentative D call TRBD2 (5 bases). This CDR3 is 16 amino acids long. V was shortened by 4 bases and J by 0 bases, with 17 bases between the two germline ends. The germline gives CDR1 SGHKS, CDR2 YYEKEE (reference sequence). CDR3 DNA sequence: TGTGCCAGCAGCCCGGAGGTCTCCCTAGGCTCCTACGAGCAGTACTTC. This gives the protein CASSPEVSLGSYEQYF. The complete variable domain, with remaining parts taken from reference TRBV5-5 and TRBJ2-7, reads DAGVTQSPTHLIKTRGQQVTLRCSPISGHKSVSWYQQVLGQGPQFIFQYYEKEERGRGNFPDRFSARQFPNYSSELNVNALLLGDSALYLCASSPEVSLGSYEQYFGPGTRLTVT.

The rearrangement links TRBV9 to TRBJ2-1; D is unresolved. Germline CDR1 reads SGDLS; CDR2 reads YYNGEE. Deletions cut 2 bases from V and 6 bases from J, with 9 bases between. CDR3 length: 13 residues. For the CDR3, the DNA is TGTGCCAGCAGCGTGGAGCCGTCCAATGAGCAGTTCTTC. Protein: CASSVEPSNEQFF.

The rearrangement uses TRBV5-6 and TRBJ1-4; D gene uncertain. Per the germline V gene, CDR1 is SGHDT and CDR2 is YYEEEE. V lost 1 base and J lost 13, with 20 bases in between. The CDR3 has 15 amino acids. This chain's CDR3 is CASSLNGVRSLGLFF. Here the CDR3 DNA reads TGTGCCAGCAGCTTGAATGGGGTTAGATCACTCGGACTGTTTTTT. Full variable domain (rest looked up from reference TRBV5-6 and TRBJ1-4): DAGVTQSPTHLIKTRGQQVTLRCSPKSGHDTVSWYQQALGQGPQFIFQYYEEEERQRGNFPDRFSGHQFPNYSSELNVNALLLGDSALYLCASSLNGVRSLGLFFGSGTQLSVL.

The V call is TRBV2, the J call TRBJ1-5; D gene ambiguous. CDR1 and CDR2 (germline): SNHLY, FYNNEI. The CDR3 has 14 amino acids. V dropped 3 bases and J dropped 3 bases, with 9 bases sitting between them. CDR3 DNA sequence: TGTGCCAGCAGTGAGGTGGTGGTCAATCAGCCCCAGCATTTT. Amino acid sequence: CASSEVVVNQPQHF.

This sequence joins TRBV19 and TRBJ1-4, with D tentatively TRBD1 (5 bases). The CDR3 extends over 15 amino acids. CDR1 and CDR2 (germline): LNHDA, SQIVND (reference sequence). V was shortened by 2 bases and J by 8 bases, with 15 bases between the two germline ends. The CDR3 DNA is TGTGCCAGTAGTATATCGGCGGGGGTTGGGGAAAAACTGTTTTTT. Encoded protein: CASSISAGVGEKLFF.

This chain links TRBV6-1 with TRBJ2-7, with D uncertain. The CDR3 has 14 residues. V was cut by 7 bases and J by 6 bases, with 19 bases left in between. Germline-derived CDR1 and CDR2 are MNHNS and SASEGT. The CDR3 DNA sequence: TGTGCCAGCACTCCGGGCCGATGGATTGGCGAGCAGTACTTC. This codes for CASTPGRWIGEQYF.

This chain joins TRBV5-1 and TRBJ2-7; tentatively, D is TRBD2 (6 bases). Germline loops: CDR1 SGHRS, CDR2 YFSETQ. This CDR3 comprises 15 residues. Trimming cost V 0 bases and J 3 bases, with 13 bases left between them. Written as DNA, the CDR3 is TGCGCCAGCAGCTTGGCCTCCAGGACTAACTACGAGCAGTACTTC. It specifies CASSLASRTNYEQYF.

V usage is TRBV14 and J usage is TRBJ2-7; TRBD2 matches 10 bases. Trimming at V came to 4 bases and at J to 3 bases, leaving 9 bases not matched to a gene. Germline CDR1 is SGHDN and CDR2 is FVKESK. This CDR3 contains 16 residues. CDR3 protein: CASSRRPGLASYEQYF. As DNA, the CDR3 is TGTGCCAGCAGCCGGAGACCGGGACTAGCGAGCTACGAGCAGTACTTC.

The sample holds one count of this clone. The rearrangement joins TRBV5-6 to TRBJ2-3; D perhaps matches TRBD2 (6 bases). V lost 2 bases to trimming and J lost 2 bases, with 12 bases between them. Looked up from germline, CDR1 is SGHDT and CDR2 is YYEEEE. There are 15 residues in the CDR3. CDR3 in DNA: TGTGCCAGCAGCTTTCGCGCGGGACCCACAGATACGCAGTATTTT. This translates into CASSFRAGPTDTQYF.

The rearrangement links TRBV15 to TRBJ2-1, with a tentative D call TRBD1 (5 bases). Germline loops: CDR1 LNHNV, CDR2 YYDKDF (reference sequence). This CDR3 has 12 amino acids. The V and J ends lost 5 bases and 7 bases respectively, with 9 bases between them. DNA of the CDR3: TGTGCCACCAGCGTAAGACAGAATGAGCAGTTCTTC. This codes for CATSVRQNEQFF.

The chain has TRBV29-1 and TRBJ2-5; TRBD1 agrees at 12 bases. V shed 4 bases and J 6 bases; nucleotides not matched to a gene: 12. Germline V CDR1 and CDR2: SQVTM, ANQGSEA. This CDR3 is built from 16 residues. The CDR3 loop is CSVGGQGAGIGKTQYF. DNA for the CDR3: TGCAGCGTTGGGGGACAGGGGGCTGGAATTGGGAAGACCCAGTACTTC.

V and J are TRBV5-4 and TRBJ2-7, with 9 bases identical to TRBD1. V gave up 1 base and J gave up 6 bases; unmatched junction bases: 5. The CDR3 extends over 14 amino acids. CDR1 and CDR2 (germline): SGHNT, YYREEE (reference sequence). The CDR3 loop reads CASSLWDRVGEQYF. The CDR3 nucleotides are TGTGCCAGCAGCTTGTGGGACAGGGTCGGCGAGCAGTACTTC.

V gene TRBV5-1 combines with J gene TRBJ2-7; TRBD1 is a possible D gene (6 bases). Germline CDR1 is SGHRS and CDR2 is YFSETQ. This CDR3 is built from 14 residues. The germline V and J ends were trimmed by 2 bases and 0 bases, with 9 bases remaining between them. The CDR3 DNA reads TGCGCCAGCAGCTTCGACAGGTTCTCCTACGAGCAGTACTTC. Residues: CASSFDRFSYEQYF.

The CDR3 DNA reads TGTGCCAGCAGTTATACTCCGGACGGGTCCTACGAGCAGTACTTC. Protein: CASSYTPDGSYEQYF. The chain uses TRBV6-5 and TRBJ2-7; unclear D gene. The CDR3 extends over 15 amino acids. Trimming shortened V by 3 bases and J by 1 base, and 13 bases separated the two germline ends. Germline loops: CDR1 MNHEY, CDR2 SVGAGI.

The chain carries TRBV27 and TRBJ2-3; D gene uncertain. The CDR3 runs to 15 residues. V was clipped by 5 bases and J by 3 bases, with 15 bases between them. Per germline, CDR1 MNHEY and CDR2 SMNVEV (reference sequence). DNA for the CDR3: TGTGCCAGCAGTGACGGGCCAGGTTGGACAGATACGCAGTATTTT. It yields the protein CASSDGPGWTDTQYF.